Below, 2 T cell receptor beta chains from the same sample are listed, as sequenced in a study of identical twins. MiXCR, run by TCRdb on the 5' RACE reads, gives a single entry per CDR3 protein. The profile covers approximately 700,000 distinct CDR3 sequences, with about 18% appearing a single time and around 12% taken by the ten largest. Another study also made use of these data, one on T cells expressing NK-cell markers.

The material sequenced was PBMCs. Source of these receptors: a young woman in good health.

This clonotype was picked up a small number of times. The rearrangement links TRBV12-3 or TRBV12-4 to TRBJ1-2; tentative D call: TRBD1 (6 bases). CDR3 length equals 14 residues. With 5 bases removed from V and 6 bases from J, the gap between germline ends came to 16 bases. CDR3 sequence: CASSPIQGRNGYTF. In nucleotides, the CDR3 is TGTGCCAGCAGTCCGATACAGGGAAGAAATGGCTACACCTTC.

This clonotype showed up just a few times. This chain connects TRBV20-1 to TRBJ2-1; D gene uncertain. Germline assignment: CDR1 DFQATT and CDR2 SNEGSKA (reference sequence). This CDR3 comprises 12 residues. V lost 6 bases and J 9 bases, leaving 15 bases between the germline ends. The CDR3, as DNA: TGCAGTGCCAGGATTAGAGTCGGTGAGCAGTTCTTC. Translated, it gives CSARIRVGEQFF.